Listed here are 21 T cell receptor beta chains from one sample, sequenced in a study of STAT5B mutations in CD4+ large granular lymphocyte leukemia (dated by TCRdb to about 2022). The library relied on the immunoSEQ multiplex PCR assay. The table comes from immuneACCESS by way of TCRdb, which keeps in-frame sequences with V and J called. Part of the clones is missing from these tables; in studies checked, under half for an unresolved V gene and the rest for unknown reasons. A total of 30,000 to 40,000 clones appear in this sample, more than 75% of them only once. The top ten hold 2% to 3% of the sample. Sequencing was done on a sample of CD4+ T cells from blood buffy coats. These receptors were collected from a human donor in good health.

This clone was seen a handful of times. The junction differs from germline at one of its ends, possibly a read error. The J gene is TRBJ1-1, the V gene TRBV9, with a weak D call TRBD1 (5 bases). The V gene's germline CDR1 is SGDLS and CDR2 YYNGEE. The CDR3 is 13 residues long. CDR3 residues: CASSEWTGTPFVF. CDR3 bases: TGTGCCAGCAGCGAGTGGACCGGGACCCCCTTCGTCTTT. Full variable domain (rest looked up from reference TRBV9 and TRBJ1-1): DSGVTQTPKHLITATGQRVTLRCSPRSGDLSVYWYQQSLDQGLQFLIQYYNGEERAKGNILERFSAQQFPDLHSELNLSSLELGDSALYFCASSEWTGTPFVFGQGTRLTVV.

This rearrangement joins TRBV5-4 to TRBJ2-3; 11 bases are shared with TRBD2. CDR3 length: 19 amino acids. V gave up 4 bases and J gave up 4 bases; unmatched junction bases: 17. Germline V CDR1 and CDR2: SGHNT, YYREEE (reference sequence). This chain's CDR3 is CASSHPAGSGGAGADTQYF. CDR3 DNA: TGTGCCAGCAGCCACCCGGCGGGTAGCGGGGGGGCCGGGGCAGATACGCAGTATTTT.

The CDR3 loop reads CSAPLQETQYF. CDR3 nucleotides: TGCAGTGCTCCGCTTCAAGAGACCCAGTACTTC. The gene calls are TRBV20-1 and TRBJ2-5; no clear D gene. Germline V CDR1 and CDR2: DFQATT, SNEGSKA (reference sequence). V gave up 5 bases and J gave up 2 bases, with 6 bases separating them. The length of the CDR3 is 11 residues.

V usage is TRBV2 and J usage is TRBJ2-1; D uncertain. The germline V gene encodes CDR1 SNHLY and CDR2 FYNNEI. With 6 bases removed from V and 8 bases from J, the gap between germline ends came to 11 bases. This CDR3 region has 12 residues. Written as DNA, the CDR3 is TGTGCCAGCAGGATGGATGAAGATGAGCAGTTCTTC. Its protein product is CASRMDEDEQFF.

V is TRBV11-2 and J is TRBJ2-2; TRBD1 matches 10 bases. V lost 6 bases, J lost 5 bases, and 9 bases stayed unmatched. Germline loops: CDR1 SGHAT, CDR2 FQNNGV. The CDR3 consists of 16 residues. The CDR3 sequence: CASSLRDRGLTGELFF. The CDR3 coding sequence is TGTGCCAGCAGTCTCCGGGACAGGGGATTAACCGGGGAGCTGTTTTTT. Combining the CDR3 with reference TRBV11-2 and TRBJ2-2 gives the whole variable domain EAGVAQSPRYKIIEKRQSVAFWCNPISGHATLYWYQQILGQGPKLLIQFQNNGVVDDSQLPKDRFSAERLKGVDSTLKIQPAKLEDSAVYLCASSLRDRGLTGELFFGEGSRLTVL.

The J gene is TRBJ2-7, the V gene TRBV7-2; TRBD1 is a possible D gene (7 bases). CDR1 is SGHTA and CDR2 is FQGNSA in the germline V gene. The CDR3 consists of 13 residues. Trimming shortened V by 6 bases and J by 5 bases, and 14 bases separated the two germline ends. This CDR3 reads CASSRDREDEQYF. CDR3 in DNA: TGTGCCAGCAGTCGAGACAGGGAGGACGAGCAGTACTTC. Using reference TRBV7-2 and TRBJ2-7 for the parts outside the CDR3, the full variable domain is GAGVSQSPSNKVTEKGKDVELRCDPISGHTALYWYRQSLGQGLEFLIYFQGNSAPDKSGLPSDRFSAERTGGSVSTLTIQRTQQEDSAVYLCASSRDREDEQYFGPGTRLTVT.

This clone was observed once. The V and J genes are TRBV11-2 and TRBJ2-1; 11 positions match TRBD2. Trimming took 6 bases from V and 5 from J; bases not matched to a gene: 18. The CDR3 contains 19 residues. Germline values: CDR1 SGHAT, CDR2 FQNNGV. The CDR3 protein is CASREWPAGSGGAHNEQFF. CDR3 DNA: TGTGCCAGCAGGGAATGGCCCGCTGGTAGCGGGGGGGCTCACAATGAGCAGTTCTTC. Full variable domain (rest looked up from reference TRBV11-2 and TRBJ2-1): EAGVAQSPRYKIIEKRQSVAFWCNPISGHATLYWYQQILGQGPKLLIQFQNNGVVDDSQLPKDRFSAERLKGVDSTLKIQPAKLEDSAVYLCASREWPAGSGGAHNEQFFGPGTRLTVL.

The genes are TRBV27 and TRBJ2-1; 10 bases fit TRBD2. Losses at the gene ends were 2 bases for V and 4 bases for J; bases not matched to a gene: 11. Per germline, CDR1 MNHEY and CDR2 SMNVEV (reference sequence). The CDR3 extends over 18 amino acids. For the CDR3, the DNA is TGTGCCAGCAGTTTAGGGTCCAGCGGGAGGGTTCCATACAATGAGCAGTTCTTC. Amino acid sequence: CASSLGSSGRVPYNEQFF.

The chain combines TRBV29-1 with TRBJ1-2; TRBD1 is a possible D gene (5 bases). V gave up 6 bases and J gave up 2 bases, with 10 bases separating them. Germline V gene data show CDR1 as SQVTM and CDR2 as ANQGSEA. The CDR3 sequence is 12 residues long. The CDR3 bases are TGCAGCGTGGGGGAACAGAACTATGGCTACACCTTC. As protein: CSVGEQNYGYTF.

This chain joins TRBV19 and TRBJ1-2; 8 positions match TRBD1. V dropped 5 bases and J dropped 0; count of bases not matched to a gene: 5. The CDR3 is 15 residues long. Germline V gives CDR1 LNHDA, CDR2 SQIVND (reference sequence). The CDR3 DNA is TGTGCCAGTAGTGGGACAGGCCAAGCTAACTATGGCTACACCTTC. It translates to CASSGTGQANYGYTF.

This chain links TRBV5-4 with TRBJ1-2; D is unclear. CDR1 and CDR2 from the germline V gene are SGHNT and YYREEE (reference sequence). CDR3 length: 14 amino acids. Trimming took 3 bases from V and 0 from J, leaving 9 bases between them. The CDR3 is CASSSAGANYGYTF. CDR3 nucleotide sequence: TGTGCCAGCAGCTCCGCGGGAGCTAACTATGGCTACACCTTC. Full variable domain (rest looked up from reference TRBV5-4 and TRBJ1-2): ETGVTQSPTHLIKTRGQQVTLRCSSQSGHNTVSWYQQALGQGPQFIFQYYREEENGRGNFPPRFSGLQFPNYSSELNVNALELDDSALYLCASSSAGANYGYTFGSGTRLTVV.

The V gene is TRBV9, the J gene TRBJ1-4, with 8 bases identical to TRBD1. The CDR3 covers 15 residues. Germline V lookup: CDR1 SGDLS, CDR2 YYNGEE. The V gene end was trimmed by 6 bases and the J gene end by 8 bases; junction bases not matched to a gene: 12. This chain's CDR3 is CASTTSSGGGEKLFF. For the CDR3, the DNA is TGTGCCAGCACCACGTCGTCAGGGGGCGGCGAAAAACTGTTTTTT.

The chain uses TRBV6-1 and TRBJ1-2; possibly TRBD1 for D (6 bases). Trimming shortened V by 5 bases and J by 8 bases, and 12 bases separated the two germline ends. This CDR3 has 12 residues. In germline, CDR1 is MNHNS, CDR2 SASEGT. CDR3 protein: CASSPQTGGYTF. The CDR3 DNA sequence: TGTGCCAGCAGTCCCCAAACAGGGGGCTACACCTTC.

The rearrangement links TRBV5-4 to TRBJ2-7; tentatively, D is TRBD1 (6 bases). V dropped 3 bases and J dropped 11 bases, with 21 bases sitting between them. The length of the CDR3 is 14 residues. Germline V gives CDR1 SGHNT, CDR2 YYREEE (reference sequence). CDR3 residues: CASSSRDTSSPEYF. The CDR3 DNA sequence: TGTGCCAGCAGCTCTAGGGACACCTCATCTCCGGAGTACTTC.

The chain uses TRBV19 and TRBJ2-1, with D perhaps TRBD1 or TRBD2 (5 bases each). This CDR3 contains 14 residues. Germline V lookup: CDR1 LNHDA, CDR2 SQIVND (reference sequence). Trimming left V 5 bases short and J 0 bases short, with 8 bases between. The CDR3 nucleotides are TGTGCCAGTAGTGGGACGAGCTCCTACAATGAGCAGTTCTTC. This translates into CASSGTSSYNEQFF. Looking up the rest from reference TRBV19 and TRBJ2-1 gives the full variable domain: DGGITQSPKYLFRKEGQNVTLSCEQNLNHDAMYWYRQDPGQGLRLIYYSQIVNDFQKGDIAEGYSVSREKKESFPLTVTSAQKNPTAFYLCASSGTSSYNEQFFGPGTRLTVL.

V gene TRBV18 combines with J gene TRBJ1-1; D uncertain. Trimming cost V 6 bases and J 1 base, with 9 bases left between them. Per germline, CDR1 KGHSH and CDR2 LQKENI. There are 13 residues in the CDR3. The CDR3 loop is CASSPFPNTEAFF. The CDR3, as DNA: TGTGCCAGCTCCCCCTTTCCGAACACTGAAGCTTTCTTT.

This clone was counted only a few times. This sequence joins TRBV28 and TRBJ1-2; tentative D call: TRBD1 (6 bases). This CDR3 is 12 amino acids long. Germline V lookup: CDR1 MDHEN, CDR2 SYDVKM. Trimming stripped 4 bases from V and 4 bases from J, with 7 bases between. The CDR3 sequence: CASSSGVYGYTF. As DNA, the CDR3 is TGTGCCAGCAGTTCAGGGGTCTATGGCTACACCTTC.

V and J are TRBV5-4 and TRBJ1-1, with D hard to call. Trimming pared 2 bases from V and 7 bases from J, leaving 9 bases between. Germline CDR1 reads SGHNT; CDR2 reads YYREEE (reference sequence). CDR3 size: 12 residues. The CDR3 DNA sequence: TGTGCCAGCAGCTTAATCGCGAGTGAAGCTTTCTTT. Its protein product is CASSLIASEAFF.

This clone was counted only a few times. The chain has TRBV2 and TRBJ1-2; D is possibly TRBD1 (5 bases). This CDR3 is 16 amino acids long. The germline CDR1 and CDR2 sequences are SNHLY and FYNNEI. Trimming took 3 bases from V and 5 from J, leaving 19 bases between them. The CDR3 spells CASSEGVGQSMYGYTF. The CDR3 DNA reads as TGTGCCAGCAGTGAGGGTGTGGGGCAGTCGATGTATGGCTACACCTTC.

This sequence joins TRBV5-5 and TRBJ1-2; D is uncertain. There are 15 residues in the CDR3. Germline CDR1 reads SGHKS; CDR2 reads YYEKEE (reference sequence). Trimming cost V 0 bases and J 1 base, with 10 bases left between them. The CDR3 DNA reads as TGTGCCAGCAGCTTGGCCGAGGGTGTTAACTATGGCTACACCTTC. It yields the protein CASSLAEGVNYGYTF.

In the case of this clone: Other DNA sequences in the same sample also yield this CDR3. The J gene is TRBJ1-1, the V gene TRBV29-1; 10 bases fit TRBD1. CDR1 SQVTM and CDR2 ANQGSEA come from the germline V gene. This CDR3 has 13 residues. The trim removed 4 bases at V and 1 base at J, leaving 0 bases unmatched. The CDR3 bases are TGCAGCGTTGGGACAGGGGGGAACACTGAAGCTTTCTTT. Its protein is CSVGTGGNTEAFF. The full variable domain, its missing parts supplied by reference TRBV29-1 and TRBJ1-1, is SAVISQKPSRDICQRGTSLTIQCQVDSQVTMMFWYRQQPGQSLTLIATANQGSEATYESGFVIDKFPISRPNLTFSTLTVSNMSPEDSSIYLCSVGTGGNTEAFFGQGTRLTVV.